This T cell receptor (beta chain) was sequenced during a study of T cell responses to AZD1222 COVID-19 vaccine. The V end lost 3 bases, the J end lost 7 bases, and 7 bases lay between the germline ends. Germline V lookup: CDR1 SNHLY, CDR2 FYNNEI. This CDR3 is built from 11 residues. Overall study findings and caveats: Donors, mostly white British, included more females; clonal diversity was possibly underestimated. Dominant CD4 TCR responses targeted spike regions 160-218 and 743-854. Baseline seropositivity occurred in only 5 to 7 AZD1222 recipients.

Worth noting for this clone: What it binds is unknown.

Here immunoSEQ multiplex PCR was the method, and the copy in TCRdb shows in-frame clones only, minus some. Found here are around 200,000 clones, 85% to 90% of them singletons; the top ten hold 26%. V and J are TRBV2 and TRBJ2-7; no firm D call. The receptor was derived from an adult who received the AZD1222 COVID-19 vaccine. The specimen comprised peripheral blood, sampled 28 days after the second AZD1222 dose. CDR3 nucleotides: TGTGCCAGCAGTGATGTGGGTGAGCAGTACTTC. Translated, it gives CASSDVGEQYF.